This T cell receptor (beta chain) was identified in a study of CD8 T cells in Susac syndrome. The individuals used as controls were healthy donors who had been matched for both age and sex. It was with random hexamers that roughly 0.45 to 1 ug RNA was reverse transcribed. TCRdb re-called the immunoSEQ multiplex PCR reads with MiXCR, one entry per CDR3 protein. The sample consists of around 200,000 distinct CDR3 sequences, roughly 94% of them appearing once. Trimming at V came to 0 bases and at J to 2 bases, leaving 6 bases not matched to a gene. Germline-derived CDR1 and CDR2 are LGHDT and YNNKEL (reference sequence). The CDR3 runs to 17 residues.

This chain uses TRBV3-1 with TRBJ2-3, with 9 bases lining up with TRBD2. The sequence derives from a human donor in good health. Material for sequencing was CD4+ T cells from PBMCs. The chain's CDR3 is CASSQDPTSGTTDTQYF. For the CDR3, the DNA is TGTGCCAGCAGCCAAGATCCGACTAGCGGCACCACAGATACGCAGTATTTT.